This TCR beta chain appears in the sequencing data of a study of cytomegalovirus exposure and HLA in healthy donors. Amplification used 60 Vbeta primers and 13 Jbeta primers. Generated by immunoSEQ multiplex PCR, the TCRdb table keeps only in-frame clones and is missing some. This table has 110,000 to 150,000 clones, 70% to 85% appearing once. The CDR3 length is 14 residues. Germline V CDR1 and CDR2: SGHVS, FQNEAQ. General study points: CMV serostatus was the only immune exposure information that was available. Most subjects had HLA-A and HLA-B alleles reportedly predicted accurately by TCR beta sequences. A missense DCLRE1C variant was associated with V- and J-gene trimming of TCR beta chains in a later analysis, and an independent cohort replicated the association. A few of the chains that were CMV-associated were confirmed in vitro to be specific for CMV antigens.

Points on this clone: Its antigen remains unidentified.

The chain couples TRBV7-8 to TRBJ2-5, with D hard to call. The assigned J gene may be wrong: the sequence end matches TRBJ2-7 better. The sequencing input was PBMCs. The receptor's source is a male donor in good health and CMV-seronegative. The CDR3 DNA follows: TGTGCCAGCAGCTCCCCCGGTAAGCGCGGCGAGCAGTACTTC. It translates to CASSSPGKRGEQYF.